A single sample gave rise to the 21 T cell receptor beta chains below, sequenced in a study of CD8 T cells in ankylosing spondylitis. TCRdb ran MiXCR on the 5' RACE reads and lists one entry per CDR3 protein. Of a few hundred thousand distinct CDR3 sequences listed, roughly a tenth were seen once; the top ten hold approximately 20%. The sequenced sample consisted of blood, either unsorted or a sorted T cell fraction (not recorded which). Receptors were obtained from a male donor with ankylosing spondylitis or in good health (not recorded which).

Note on this clonotype: Given a much more abundant clone one base away, this may be a read error. The V and J genes are TRBV7-2 and TRBJ2-1, with D unclear. Trimming removed 2 bases at V and 8 bases at J, with 7 bases between. The CDR3 contains 12 residues. The germline V gene encodes CDR1 SGHTA and CDR2 FQGNSA. CDR3 protein: CASSLSIYEQFF. The CDR3 region has the DNA TGTGCCAGCAGCTTATCGATTTATGAGCAGTTCTTC.

This clonotype has a single count. CDR3 protein: CSASSAVTSGVYEQYF. The DNA for the CDR3 is TGCAGTGCTAGTTCCGCGGTAACTAGCGGGGTTTACGAGCAGTACTTC. The chain links TRBV20-1 to TRBJ2-7; 10 bases line up with TRBD2. Per germline, CDR1 DFQATT and CDR2 SNEGSKA (reference sequence). The trim removed 3 bases at V and 4 bases at J, leaving 12 bases unmatched. The CDR3 loop spans 16 amino acids.

This clonotype was seen a few times. This chain joins TRBV30 and TRBJ2-1; TRBD1 agrees at 7 bases. The CDR3 length is 14 residues. Trimming at V came to 6 bases and at J to 2 bases, leaving 7 bases not matched to a gene. In germline, CDR1 is GTSNPN, CDR2 SVGIG (reference sequence). The CDR3 spells CACLGDRAYNEQFF. The CDR3 DNA reads as TGTGCCTGCCTGGGGGACAGAGCCTACAATGAGCAGTTCTTC. The full variable domain, in which reference TRBV30 and TRBJ2-1 provide the parts outside the CDR3, is SQTIHQWPATLVQPVGSPLSLECTVEGTSNPNLYWYRQAAGRGLQLLFYSVGIGQISSEVPQNLSASRPQDRQFILSSKKLLLSDSGFYLCACLGDRAYNEQFFGPGTRLTVL.

This clonotype was detected many times. The chain recombines TRBV27 with TRBJ2-5; D is undetermined. Trimming took off 5 bases at V and 2 bases at J, with 12 bases between the two ends. The CDR3 length is 14 residues. Germline V gene sequence: CDR1 MNHEY, CDR2 SMNVEV (reference sequence). This chain's CDR3 is CASSKTGRQETQYF. CDR3 sequence (DNA): TGTGCCAGCAGTAAAACGGGCCGGCAAGAGACCCAGTACTTC.

There are many counts of this clonotype. The V and J genes are TRBV15 and TRBJ2-2; 7 bases map to TRBD2. The CDR3 runs to 16 residues. With V trimmed by 4 bases and J by 1 base, 6 bases remained unmatched. The V gene's germline CDR1 is LNHNV and CDR2 YYDKDF (reference sequence). The DNA of the CDR3 is TGTGCCACCAGCAACAGACTAGCAGAGAACACCGGGGAGCTGTTTTTT. Translated, it gives CATSNRLAENTGELFF. Filled out from reference TRBV15 and TRBJ2-2, the complete variable domain reads DAMVIQNPRYQVTQFGKPVTLSCSQTLNHNVMYWYQQKSSQAPKLLFHYYDKDFNNEADTPDNFQSRRPNTSFCFLDIRSPGLGDTAMYLCATSNRLAENTGELFFGEGSRLTVL.

The sample holds a few counts of this clonotype. The V gene is TRBV11-1, the J gene TRBJ2-2; 7 bases are shared with TRBD2. This CDR3 comprises 17 residues. The germline V gene encodes CDR1 SGHAT and CDR2 FQDESV (reference sequence). The V and J ends lost 5 bases and 3 bases, in that order; junction bases with no gene match: 12. The CDR3 sequence: CASSPRGGALDTGELFF. CDR3 bases: TGTGCCAGCAGCCCCCGGGGAGGGGCCTTAGACACCGGGGAGCTGTTTTTT. Looking up the rest from reference TRBV11-1 and TRBJ2-2 gives the full variable domain: EAEVAQSPRYKITEKSQAVAFWCDPISGHATLYWYRQILGQGPELLVQFQDESVVDDSQLPKDRFSAERLKGVDSTLKIQPAELGDSAMYLCASSPRGGALDTGELFFGEGSRLTVL.

This clonotype was recorded a few times. Here the CDR3 reads CSVEDGREINTEAFF. The CDR3 nucleotides read TGCAGCGTTGAAGACGGCAGGGAAATAAACACTGAAGCTTTCTTT. The V gene is TRBV29-1, the J gene TRBJ1-1; possible D gene TRBD1, 5 bases. V was shortened by 0 bases and J by 2 bases, with 13 bases between the two germline ends. Germline CDR1 is SQVTM and CDR2 is ANQGSEA. This CDR3 comprises 15 residues.

This clonotype was recorded at least ten times. The chain links TRBV11-2 to TRBJ2-7, with D possibly matching TRBD1 (6 bases). V lost 8 bases, J lost 3 bases, and 20 bases lay in between. Germline lookup yields CDR1 SGHAT and CDR2 FQNNGV. The CDR3 totals 15 residues. This chain's CDR3 is CASANNPRGSYEQYF. The CDR3 nucleotides are TGTGCCAGCGCCAATAACCCCAGGGGAAGCTACGAGCAGTACTTC.

This rearrangement joins TRBV12-3 or TRBV12-4 to TRBJ2-1; 9 nucleotides match TRBD1. V shed 6 bases and J 4 bases; nucleotides not matched to a gene: 10. The CDR3 has 16 residues. The CDR3 sequence: CASSPEPGQGYNEQFF. CDR3 nucleotide sequence: TGTGCCAGCAGCCCAGAGCCGGGACAGGGATACAATGAGCAGTTCTTC.

V is TRBV7-3 and J is TRBJ2-3; 11 positions agree with TRBD1. The germline gives CDR1 SGHTA, CDR2 FQGTGA. After removal of 5 bases from V and 4 bases from J, the junction contained 5 bases not matched to a gene. This CDR3 spans 15 amino acids. CDR3 sequence (DNA): TGTGCCAGCAGCCGGACAGGGGGCAGCGCAGATACGCAGTATTTT. Encoded protein: CASSRTGGSADTQYF.

This clonotype occurred many times. The genes are TRBV3-1 and TRBJ2-2; 11 bases agree with TRBD1. The CDR3 length is 15 residues. J lost 7 bases, V lost 4 bases, and 5 bases had no gene match. Germline V CDR1 and CDR2: LGHDT, YNNKEL (reference sequence). This chain's CDR3 is CASSRGQGAFGELFF. In DNA, the CDR3 is TGTGCCAGCAGCCGAGGACAGGGGGCCTTCGGGGAGCTGTTTTTT. The full variable domain, completed using reference TRBV3-1 and TRBJ2-2, is DTAVSQTPKYLVTQMGNDKSIKCEQNLGHDTMYWYKQDSKKFLKIMFSYNNKELIINETVPNRFSPKSPDKAHLNLHINSLELGDSAVYFCASSRGQGAFGELFFGEGSRLTVL.

With regard to this clonotype: A much larger clone differs by one base, so this may be a read error. J is TRBJ2-3 and V is TRBV24-1, with 13 bases that match TRBD2. The CDR3 covers 17 residues. In germline, CDR1 is KGHDR, CDR2 SFDVKD. CDR3 amino acids: CATSDSTSGGPEDTPYF. CDR3 DNA: TGTGCCACCAGTGATTCGACTAGCGGGGGGCCGGAAGATACGCCGTATTTT.

This clonotype was seen many times. This rearrangement joins TRBV20-1 to TRBJ2-6; 7 positions match TRBD1. CDR3 length equals 15 residues. Germline values: CDR1 DFQATT, CDR2 SNEGSKA (reference sequence). V was pared by 6 bases and J by 0 bases, with 5 bases of the junction left unmatched. Here the CDR3 DNA reads TGCAGTGCGGACAGGCCCTACTCTGGGGCCAACGTCCTGACTTTC. It is translated as CSADRPYSGANVLTF.

This clonotype was counted many times. This sequence joins TRBV20-1 and TRBJ2-7, with D uncertain. Looked up from germline, CDR1 is DFQATT and CDR2 is SNEGSKA (reference sequence). The germline V and J ends were trimmed by 4 bases and 1 base, with 5 bases remaining between them. The CDR3 totals 11 residues. Here the CDR3 DNA reads TGCAGTGCTACTAAATCCTACGAGCAGTACTTC. It is translated as CSATKSYEQYF.

This clonotype was seen at least ten times. The chain recombines TRBV20-1 with TRBJ2-3, with 7 positions matching TRBD2. Germline trimming cut 3 bases from V and 6 bases from J; bases unmatched to any gene: 12. The length of the CDR3 is 15 residues. CDR1 and CDR2 from the germline V gene are DFQATT and SNEGSKA (reference sequence). The CDR3 DNA sequence: TGCAGTGCTAGCCTCGGGGGAGGGTCATCTGATACGCAGTATTTT. Translating it yields CSASLGGGSSDTQYF.

This clonotype was picked up many times. This rearrangement joins TRBV5-1 to TRBJ2-2; tentative D call: TRBD1 (5 bases). This CDR3 contains 14 residues. Trimming cost V 5 bases and J 2 bases, with 10 bases left between them. Germline CDR1 SGHRS, CDR2 YFSETQ. The CDR3 coding sequence is TGCGCCAGCAGTGACCGGACAAACACCGGGGAGCTGTTTTTT. Residues: CASSDRTNTGELFF.

This clonotype has at least ten counts. The rearrangement joins TRBV6-6 to TRBJ2-1; 9 bases align to TRBD2. Per germline, CDR1 MNHNY and CDR2 SVGAGI (reference sequence). This CDR3 has 13 residues. V lost 8 bases, J lost 7 bases, and 6 bases stayed unmatched. CDR3 sequence reads: CASSKAGGNEQFF. DNA for the CDR3: TGTGCCAGCTCAAAGGCGGGGGGGAATGAGCAGTTCTTC.

This clonotype has more than one count but fewer than ten. This chain links TRBV3-1 with TRBJ2-5; TRBD1 aligns across 7 bases. The CDR3 length is 14 residues. V dropped 1 base and J dropped 5; count of bases not matched to a gene: 4. Per the germline V gene, CDR1 is LGHDT and CDR2 is YNNKEL (reference sequence). The CDR3, as DNA: TGTGCCAGCAGCCAAGGACAGGGCCGCGAGACCCAGTACTTC. Its protein is CASSQGQGRETQYF.

This clonotype appeared a few times. J is TRBJ1-3 and V is TRBV5-1; D unresolved. The CDR3 runs to 15 residues. From germline, CDR1 is SGHRS and CDR2 YFSETQ. The V end lost 2 bases, the J end lost 2 bases, and 11 bases lay between the germline ends. The CDR3 region is CASSLYGQPGNTIYF. CDR3 coding DNA: TGCGCCAGCAGCTTATATGGCCAGCCTGGAAACACCATATATTTT. The variable domain in full, with the rest retrieved from reference TRBV5-1 and TRBJ1-3, is KAGVTQTPRYLIKTRGQQVTLSCSPISGHRSVSWYQQTPGQGLQFLFEYFSETQRNKGNFPGRFSGRQFSNSRSEMNVSTLELGDSALYLCASSLYGQPGNTIYFGEGSWLTVV.

The chain links TRBV20-1 to TRBJ2-3; 8 bases align to TRBD1. Germline CDR1 DFQATT, CDR2 SNEGSKA (reference sequence). V trimming: 8 bases; J trimming: 0 bases; junction bases outside the gene matches: 10. This CDR3 is 15 amino acids long. In nucleotides, the CDR3 is TGCAGTCCTACCCGGACAGGGAAAAGCACAGATACGCAGTATTTT. It encodes CSPTRTGKSTDTQYF.

This clonotype has a count of ten or more. This chain links TRBV6-5 with TRBJ2-2; TRBD1 might be the D (5 bases). Germline lookup yields CDR1 MNHEY and CDR2 SVGAGI. V lost 2 bases and J lost 5, with 15 bases in between. This CDR3 has 16 residues. The CDR3 reads CASSYTAGMGTGELFF. The CDR3 bases are TGTGCCAGCAGTTACACGGCAGGGATGGGGACCGGGGAGCTGTTTTTT.